These T cell receptor beta chains were read from a single sample in a study of blood T cells in healthy people across ages. Each CDR3 protein is one row after TCRdb ran MiXCR on the 5' RACE reads. The data show around 780,000 distinct CDR3 sequences, roughly 24% seen once. This same sample was also taken into another study, of T cells of mothers and their children.

Material: blood. These receptors came from a boy younger than 18 in good health. The CDR3 runs from the conserved cysteine through the conserved F or W. Each record gives: clone size, CDR3 length, J gene, D gene, V gene, CDR3 DNA, CDR3 protein. D genes are given only for firm matches. The size field is filled for only some rows; it gives once, few, many or a size class.

few	14	TRBJ2-5	NA	TRBV6-1	TGTGCCAGCAGCGGAGGGGGCACTGGAGAGACCCAGTACTTC	CASSGGGTGETQYF
NA	16	TRBJ1-2	NA	TRBV6-5	TGTGCCAGCAGTCGAGAGCAGGGGTCCGCTTGGGGTGGCTACACCTTC	CASSREQGSAWGGYTF
NA	15	TRBJ2-5	TRBD2	TRBV12-3/TRBV12-4	TGTGCCAGCAGTCGTAGCGGGGGGGTCCAAGAGACCCAGTACTTC	CASSRSGGVQETQYF
NA	11	TRBJ1-1	NA	TRBV20-1	TGCAGTGCTAGGCGGACAAGCGAAGCTTTCTTT	CSARRTSEAFF
few	16	TRBJ2-1	NA	TRBV9	TGTGCCAGCAGCGCCGCCGGGAGCGGCTCCTACAATGAGCAGTTCTTC	CASSAAGSGSYNEQFF
few	14	TRBJ2-1	TRBD2	TRBV29-1	TGCAGCGTTGAGAAACTAGCGGTTTCCAATGAGCAGTTCTTC	CSVEKLAVSNEQFF
few	14	TRBJ2-5	NA	TRBV5-1	TGCGCCAGCAGCTTGGCCGCTAGCGAGGAGACCCAGTACTTC	CASSLAASEETQYF
NA	13	TRBJ2-7	NA	TRBV30	TGTGCCTGGACCTCCGGGAACCCCTACGAGCAGTACTTC	CAWTSGNPYEQYF
NA	15	TRBJ2-2	NA	TRBV5-1	TGCGCCAGCAGCTTGGAGCCATGGAACACCGGGGAGCTGTTTTTT	CASSLEPWNTGELFF
NA	16	TRBJ2-1	TRBD1	TRBV5-1	TGCGCCAGCAGCCTGACGGACAGGGGACCCTACAATGAGCAGTTCTTC	CASSLTDRGPYNEQFF
few	13	TRBJ2-7	TRBD1	TRBV12-3/TRBV12-4	TGTGCCAGCAGTTTTAAAGGGACAGGCGAGCAGTACTTC	CASSFKGTGEQYF
few	15	TRBJ2-5	NA	TRBV3-1	TGTGCCAGCAGCCGTAACAGCATTAGCCAAGAGACCCAGTACTTC	CASSRNSISQETQYF
few	13	TRBJ2-1	TRBD1	TRBV27	TGTGCCAGCAGGCGGGACAGGGTGTCGGAGCAGTTCTTC	CASRRDRVSEQFF